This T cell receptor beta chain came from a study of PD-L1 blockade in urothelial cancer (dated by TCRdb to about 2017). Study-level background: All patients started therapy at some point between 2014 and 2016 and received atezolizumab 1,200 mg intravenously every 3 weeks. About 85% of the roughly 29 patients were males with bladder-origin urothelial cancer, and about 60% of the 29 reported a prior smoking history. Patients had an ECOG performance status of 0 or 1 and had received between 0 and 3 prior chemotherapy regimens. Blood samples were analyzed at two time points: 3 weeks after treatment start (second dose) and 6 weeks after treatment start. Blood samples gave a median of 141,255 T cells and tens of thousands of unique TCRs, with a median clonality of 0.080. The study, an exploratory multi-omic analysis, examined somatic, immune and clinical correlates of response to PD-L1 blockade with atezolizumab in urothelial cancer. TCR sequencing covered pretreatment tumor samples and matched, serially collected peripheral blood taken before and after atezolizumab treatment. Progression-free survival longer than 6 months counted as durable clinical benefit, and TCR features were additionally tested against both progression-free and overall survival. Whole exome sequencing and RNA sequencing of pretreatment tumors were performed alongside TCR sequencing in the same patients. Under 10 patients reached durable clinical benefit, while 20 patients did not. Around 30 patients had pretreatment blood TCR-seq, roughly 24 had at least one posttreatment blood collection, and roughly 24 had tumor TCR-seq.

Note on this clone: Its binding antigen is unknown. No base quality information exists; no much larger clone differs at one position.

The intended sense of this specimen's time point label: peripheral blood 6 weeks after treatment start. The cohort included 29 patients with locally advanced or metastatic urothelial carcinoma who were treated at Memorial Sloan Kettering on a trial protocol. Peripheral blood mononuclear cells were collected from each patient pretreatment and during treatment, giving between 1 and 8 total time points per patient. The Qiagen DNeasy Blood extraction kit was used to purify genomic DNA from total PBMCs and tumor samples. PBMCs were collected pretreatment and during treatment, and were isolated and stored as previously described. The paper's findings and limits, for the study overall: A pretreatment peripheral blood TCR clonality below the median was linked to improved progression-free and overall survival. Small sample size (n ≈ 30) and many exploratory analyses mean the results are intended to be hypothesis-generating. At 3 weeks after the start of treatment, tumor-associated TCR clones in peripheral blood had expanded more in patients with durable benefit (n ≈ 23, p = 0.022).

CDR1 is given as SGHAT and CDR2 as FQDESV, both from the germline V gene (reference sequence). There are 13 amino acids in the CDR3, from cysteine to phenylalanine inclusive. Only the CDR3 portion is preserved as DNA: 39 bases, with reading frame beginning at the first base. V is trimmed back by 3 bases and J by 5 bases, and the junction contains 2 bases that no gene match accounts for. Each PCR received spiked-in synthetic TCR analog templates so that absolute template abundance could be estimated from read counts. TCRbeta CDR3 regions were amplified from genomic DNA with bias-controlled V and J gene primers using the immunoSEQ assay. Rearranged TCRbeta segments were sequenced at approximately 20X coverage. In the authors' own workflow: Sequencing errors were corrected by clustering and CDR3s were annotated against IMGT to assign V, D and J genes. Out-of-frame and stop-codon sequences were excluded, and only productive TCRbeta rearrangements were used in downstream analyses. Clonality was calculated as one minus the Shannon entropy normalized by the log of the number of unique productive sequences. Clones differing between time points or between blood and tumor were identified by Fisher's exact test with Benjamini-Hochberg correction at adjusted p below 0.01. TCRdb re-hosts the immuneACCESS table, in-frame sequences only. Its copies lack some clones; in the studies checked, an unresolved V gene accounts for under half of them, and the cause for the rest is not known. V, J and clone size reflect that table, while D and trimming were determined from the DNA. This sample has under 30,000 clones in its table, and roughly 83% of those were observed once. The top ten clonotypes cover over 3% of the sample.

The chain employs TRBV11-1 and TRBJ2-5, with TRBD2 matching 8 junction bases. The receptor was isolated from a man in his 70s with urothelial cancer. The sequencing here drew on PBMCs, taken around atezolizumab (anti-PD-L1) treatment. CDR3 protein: CASSFGGRETQYF. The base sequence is TGTGCCAGCAGCTTTGGCGGGAGGGAGACCCAGTACTTC.